This T cell receptor (beta chain) was documented in a study of response to subunit inactivated influenza vaccine. V was clipped by 7 bases and J by 2 bases; unmatched bases: 4. Germline-derived CDR1 and CDR2 are MNHEY and SVGEGT. The CDR3 loop spans 14 amino acids. TCRdb passed the RT-PCR reads through MiXCR, listing each CDR3 protein once. This table holds under 500,000 distinct CDR3 sequences, over 9.5% found once. Sequences were derived from PBMCs from blood, sampled 45 days after vaccination. This sequence originates from a man between 50 and 59 years old who received an inactivated influenza vaccine. The chain carries TRBV6-2 or TRBV6-3 and TRBJ2-1, with TRBD2 identical over 8 bases. The CDR3 DNA is TGTGCCAGCACCGGACTAGCTACCTACAATGAGCAGTTCTTC. This translates into CASTGLATYNEQFF.